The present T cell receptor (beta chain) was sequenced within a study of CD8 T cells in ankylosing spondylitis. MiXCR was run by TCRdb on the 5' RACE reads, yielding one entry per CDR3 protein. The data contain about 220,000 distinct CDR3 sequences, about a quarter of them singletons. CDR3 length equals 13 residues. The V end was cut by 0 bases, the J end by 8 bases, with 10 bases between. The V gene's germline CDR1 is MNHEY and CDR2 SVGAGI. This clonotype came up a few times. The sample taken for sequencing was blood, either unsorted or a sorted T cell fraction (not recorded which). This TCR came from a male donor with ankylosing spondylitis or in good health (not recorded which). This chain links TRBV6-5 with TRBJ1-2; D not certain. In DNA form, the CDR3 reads TGTGCCAGCAGTTACTCAACGCAACGGGGCTACACCTTC. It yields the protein CASSYSTQRGYTF.